This paragraph covers one T cell receptor (beta chain) sequence. The data belong to a study of memory CD4+ T cells and cytomegalovirus serostatus. The sort gate was single viable CD3+CD4+CD8-CD45RO+ cells for memory CD4+ T cells. Libraries were prepared by immunoSEQ multiplex PCR; TCRdb keeps only in-frame clonotypes and omits some of them. The repertoire holds tens of thousands of clones, with about 70% as singletons. CDR1 and CDR2 (germline): SGHDN, FVKESK. The CDR3 length is 13 residues. V was pared by 5 bases and J by 6 bases, with 12 bases between. V usage is TRBV14 and J usage is TRBJ2-3; D may be TRBD1 (5 bases). Sequencing was carried out using memory CD4+ T cells from blood. The clonotype was recovered from an adult in good health and CMV-seropositive. The CDR3 region has the DNA TGTGCCAGCAGCTACAGGCTGGAGGATACGCAGTATTTT. Translated, it gives CASSYRLEDTQYF.